The entry below describes one T cell receptor (beta chain). Its antigen is not known. Additional autoimmune diseases, uncontrolled infections, pregnancy or lactation disqualified patients. The sample originates from a study of Graves' ophthalmopathy and Graves' hyperthyroidism. In the study overall: Pretreatment peripheral blood was obtained at initial diagnosis.

Overall study findings and caveats: Blood repertoires reportedly contained most expanded thyroid clonotypes above 0.001 frequency.

The CDR3 consists of 15 residues. Trimming took off 0 bases at V and 3 bases at J, with 9 bases between the two ends. Per germline, CDR1 LNHNV and CDR2 YYDKDF (reference sequence). The TCR beta CDR3 regions underwent amplification from RNA transcripts. HTBI primers served in a first-round RT-PCR, which a second-round multiplex PCR followed. TCRdb re-derived calls from the multiplex PCR reads in MiXCR, one entry per CDR3 protein. The sample shows under 250,000 distinct CDR3 sequences, 25% to 30% of them seen only once. Sequenced material: peripheral blood. This chain connects TRBV15 to TRBJ1-5; D is perhaps TRBD1 (5 bases). The sequence came from a man aged 45-65 years with Graves' ophthalmopathy. The CDR3, as DNA: TGTGCCACCAGCAGAGATAAGGGGCCCAATCAGCCCCAGCATTTT. This codes for CATSRDKGPNQPQHF. Together with reference TRBV15 and TRBJ1-5, the CDR3 gives the full variable domain: DAMVIQNPRYQVTQFGKPVTLSCSQTLNHNVMYWYQQKSSQAPKLLFHYYDKDFNNEADTPDNFQSRRPNTSFCFLDIRSPGLGDTAMYLCATSRDKGPNQPQHFGDGTRLSIL.